One and the same sample provided the 17 T cell receptor beta chains below, sequenced in a study of blood T cells in healthy people across ages. Together with a sample-barcoded 5' primer, a J-beta primer mix was included in a second PCR lasting roughly 7 to 11 cycles. TCRdb redid the calling of the 5' RACE reads with MiXCR, one entry per CDR3 protein. The sample records 600,000 to 650,000 distinct CDR3 sequences, about 54% being singletons. Sequenced sample: blood. The receptors were gathered from a man between 60 and 70 years old in good health.

This clonotype was seen many times. The V call is TRBV7-9, the J call TRBJ2-7; D is perhaps TRBD1 (5 bases). Germline assignment: CDR1 SEHNR and CDR2 FQNEAQ (reference sequence). Trimming left V 5 bases short and J 4 bases short, with 18 bases between. CDR3 length: 15 amino acids. This CDR3 is CASSRTIHGQYEQYF. In DNA form, the CDR3 reads TGTGCCAGCAGCCGAACAATACACGGACAATACGAGCAGTACTTC.

J is TRBJ2-1 and V is TRBV9, with D perhaps TRBD2 (6 bases). This CDR3 contains 14 residues. Germline V CDR1 and CDR2: SGDLS, YYNGEE. V was shortened by 0 bases and J by 6 bases, with 10 bases between the two germline ends. The CDR3 nucleotides read TGTGCCAGCAGCGTAGAGACTAGTTCCAATGAGCAGTTCTTC. This gives the protein CASSVETSSNEQFF. Filled out from reference TRBV9 and TRBJ2-1, the complete variable domain reads DSGVTQTPKHLITATGQRVTLRCSPRSGDLSVYWYQQSLDQGLQFLIQYYNGEERAKGNILERFSAQQFPDLHSELNLSSLELGDSALYFCASSVETSSNEQFFGPGTRLTVL.

In this sample, this clonotype turned up a few times. The V and J genes are TRBV10-3 and TRBJ1-2; 8 bases fit TRBD1. The CDR3 runs to 15 residues. J was trimmed by 8 bases and V by 0 bases; bases with no gene match: 8. CDR1 and CDR2 from the germline V gene are ENHRY and SYGVKD. CDR3 DNA: TGTGCCATCAGTGAGTCCTCGACAGGGGATGAGGGCTACACCTTC. Its protein product is CAISESSTGDEGYTF.

This chain links TRBV5-1 with TRBJ2-3, with TRBD2 as a possible D gene (6 bases). The germline CDR1 and CDR2 sequences are SGHRS and YFSETQ. Trimming left V 1 base short and J 1 base short, with 7 bases between. This CDR3 contains 14 residues. The CDR3 sequence is CASSLTSRTDTQYF. CDR3 nucleotides: TGCGCCAGCAGCTTGACTAGCCGCACAGATACGCAGTATTTT.

The chain carries TRBV12-3 or TRBV12-4 and TRBJ2-1, with TRBD2 matching 7 bases. V shed 4 bases, J shed 8 bases, and the junction held 17 bases outside the gene matches. This CDR3 contains 17 residues. The CDR3 here is CASSWTGTILSSDEQFF. CDR3 coding DNA: TGTGCCAGCAGTTGGACCGGGACTATCCTTAGTTCCGATGAGCAGTTCTTC.

The chain recombines TRBV10-3 with TRBJ2-7; D perhaps matches TRBD1 (5 bases). The length of the CDR3 is 14 residues. Germline V gene lookup returns CDR1 ENHRY and CDR2 SYGVKD. The ends were cut back, 7 bases at V and 5 bases at J, with 18 bases in the middle. The CDR3 loop reads CAITLTASRDEQYF. Written as DNA, the CDR3 is TGTGCCATCACCTTGACAGCCTCTCGGGACGAGCAGTACTTC.

As regards this clonotype: A read error may explain this, as a much larger clone is one base away. The chain has TRBV29-1 and TRBJ2-1; D may be TRBD2 (5 bases). V was cut by 7 bases and J by 4 bases, with 29 bases left in between. Germline CDR1 is SQVTM and CDR2 is ANQGSEA. This CDR3 spans 18 amino acids. The CDR3 region has the DNA TGCAGCGCAATTTCGGGATTCCGCGTCGTTGGGAATTACAATGAGCAGTTCTTC. It encodes CSAISGFRVVGNYNEQFF.

The chain joins TRBV12-3 or TRBV12-4 to TRBJ2-5, with no clear D. Trimming cost V 5 bases and J 5 bases, with 9 bases left between them. The CDR3 sequence is 12 residues long. The CDR3: CASSTNGETQYF. CDR3 coding DNA: TGTGCCAGCAGTACCAATGGGGAGACCCAGTACTTC.

This chain links TRBV6-1 with TRBJ2-5; D uncertain. The V end was cut by 11 bases, the J end by 5 bases, with 24 bases between. Germline CDR1 MNHNS, CDR2 SASEGT. This CDR3 has 15 amino acids. For the CDR3, the DNA is TGTGCCGCGGCTACTTTGACAACTACATGGGAGACCCAGTACTTC. Translating it yields CAAATLTTTWETQYF.

A few counts support this clonotype. The chain carries TRBV7-2 and TRBJ2-5; the match to TRBD1 covers 7 bases. This CDR3 is built from 14 residues. Germline CDR1 reads SGHTA; CDR2 reads FQGNSA. V trimming: 5 bases; J trimming: 7 bases; junction bases outside the gene matches: 10. Here the CDR3 reads CASSLGTVLRTQYF. The CDR3 bases are TGTGCCAGCAGCCTTGGGACAGTGCTACGGACCCAGTACTTC.

The chain has TRBV10-3 and TRBJ2-7, with TRBD1 matching 11 bases. The CDR3 covers 15 residues. Trimming removed 2 bases from V and 4 bases from J; junction bases left unmatched: 4. Germline CDR1 reads ENHRY; CDR2 reads SYGVKD. CDR3 sequence (DNA): TGTGCCATCAGTGAGGGACAGGGGGCTGGATACGAGCAGTACTTC. Protein product: CAISEGQGAGYEQYF.

This clonotype is a singleton in its sample. The chain links TRBV20-1 to TRBJ1-1; a weak D match, TRBD1 (5 bases). The CDR3 is 15 amino acids. Germline V gene data show CDR1 as DFQATT and CDR2 as SNEGSKA (reference sequence). Trimming cost V 5 bases and J 4 bases, with 20 bases left between them. The CDR3 loop reads CSAPNSPGWATEAFF. CDR3 nucleotides: TGCAGTGCTCCCAATTCCCCAGGGTGGGCCACTGAAGCTTTCTTT.

This chain joins TRBV20-1 and TRBJ1-2; possibly TRBD1 for D (5 bases). With 5 bases removed from V and 7 bases from J, the gap between germline ends came to 11 bases. CDR3 length: 11 residues. CDR1 is DFQATT, CDR2 SNEGSKA, per germline (reference sequence). The CDR3 reads CSAHGGVGYTF. As DNA, the CDR3 is TGCAGTGCTCATGGGGGGGTTGGCTACACCTTC.

This clonotype appeared a single time. In nucleotides, the CDR3 is TGCGCCAGCAGCCAAGATTCGGGACAGAACAATCAGCCCCAGCATTTT. It codes for CASSQDSGQNNQPQHF. The chain recombines TRBV4-1 with TRBJ1-5; 7 nucleotides align to TRBD1. The V and J ends lost 0 bases and 3 bases, in that order; junction bases with no gene match: 5. This CDR3 is built from 16 residues. Germline CDR1 is MGHRA and CDR2 is YSYEKL.

A remark on this clonotype: Relative to the germline gene, one junction end is altered; a read error may explain this. CDR3 sequence: CASRAPGANALTF. In DNA, the CDR3 is TGTGCCAGCAGGGCCCCTGGGGCCAACGCCCTGACTTTC. V gene TRBV6-5 combines with J gene TRBJ2-6, with D possibly being TRBD1 (5 bases). CDR1 is MNHEY, CDR2 SVGAGI, per germline. The CDR3 is 13 residues long.

The chain has TRBV9 and TRBJ2-1; D not certain. With 4 bases removed from V and 5 bases from J, the gap between germline ends came to 16 bases. Germline V gene sequence: CDR1 SGDLS, CDR2 YYNGEE. This CDR3 is built from 15 residues. In DNA form, the CDR3 reads TGTGCCAGCAGCCCCCCAGCAGCCGCCAACAATGAGCAGTTCTTC. This translates into CASSPPAAANNEQFF.

This clonotype was found many times. This chain connects TRBV5-6 to TRBJ2-5, with D perhaps TRBD2 (6 bases). Germline CDR1 is SGHDT and CDR2 is YYEEEE. The germline V and J ends were trimmed by 4 bases and 7 bases, with 23 bases remaining between them. The CDR3 extends over 16 amino acids. This chain's CDR3 is CASSPTGGLYLGTQYF. CDR3 bases: TGTGCCAGCAGCCCGACCGGGGGACTGTACCTAGGGACCCAGTACTTC. Using reference TRBV5-6 and TRBJ2-5 for the parts outside the CDR3, the full variable domain is DAGVTQSPTHLIKTRGQQVTLRCSPKSGHDTVSWYQQALGQGPQFIFQYYEEEERQRGNFPDRFSGHQFPNYSSELNVNALLLGDSALYLCASSPTGGLYLGTQYFGPGTRLLVL.